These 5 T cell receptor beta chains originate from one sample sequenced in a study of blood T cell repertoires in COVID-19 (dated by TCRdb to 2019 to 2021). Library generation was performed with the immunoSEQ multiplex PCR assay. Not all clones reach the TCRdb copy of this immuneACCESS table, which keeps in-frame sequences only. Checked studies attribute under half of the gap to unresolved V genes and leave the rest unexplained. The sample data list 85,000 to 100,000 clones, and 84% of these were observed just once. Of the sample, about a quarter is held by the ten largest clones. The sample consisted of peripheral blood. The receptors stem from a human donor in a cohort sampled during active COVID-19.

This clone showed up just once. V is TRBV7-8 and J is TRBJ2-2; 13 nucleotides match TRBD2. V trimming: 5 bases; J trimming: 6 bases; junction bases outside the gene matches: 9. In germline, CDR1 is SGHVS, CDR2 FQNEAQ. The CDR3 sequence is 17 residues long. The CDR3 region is CASSEEGLAGVPGELFF. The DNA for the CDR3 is TGTGCCAGCAGCGAGGAAGGACTAGCGGGAGTCCCCGGGGAGCTGTTTTTT.

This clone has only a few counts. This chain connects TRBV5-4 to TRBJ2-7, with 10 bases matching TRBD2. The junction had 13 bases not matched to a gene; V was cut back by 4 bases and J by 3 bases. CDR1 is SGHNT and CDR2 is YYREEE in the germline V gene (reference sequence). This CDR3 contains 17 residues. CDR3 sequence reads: CASSPIHPGLAIYEQYF. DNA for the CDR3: TGTGCCAGCAGCCCAATTCATCCGGGACTAGCGATCTACGAGCAGTACTTC.

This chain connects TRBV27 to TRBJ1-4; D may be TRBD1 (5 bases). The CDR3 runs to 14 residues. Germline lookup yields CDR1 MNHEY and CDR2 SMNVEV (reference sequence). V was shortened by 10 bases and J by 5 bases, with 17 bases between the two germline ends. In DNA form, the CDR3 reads TGTGCCACCCAACAGGAGGGAGGAAATGAAAAACTGTTTTTT. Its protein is CATQQEGGNEKLFF.

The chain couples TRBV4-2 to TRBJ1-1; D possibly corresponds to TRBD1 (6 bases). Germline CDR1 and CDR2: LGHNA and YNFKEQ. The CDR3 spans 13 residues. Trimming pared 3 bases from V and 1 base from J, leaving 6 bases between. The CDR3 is CASSQGANTEAFF. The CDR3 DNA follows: TGTGCCAGCAGCCAGGGGGCGAACACTGAAGCTTTCTTT.

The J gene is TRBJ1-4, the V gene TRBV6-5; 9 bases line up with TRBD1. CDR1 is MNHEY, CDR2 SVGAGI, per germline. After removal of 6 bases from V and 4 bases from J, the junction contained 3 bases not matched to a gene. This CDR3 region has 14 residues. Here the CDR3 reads CASRHRGLNEKLFF. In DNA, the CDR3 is TGTGCCAGCAGACACAGGGGGCTTAATGAAAAACTGTTTTTT.